These T cell receptor beta chains were read from a single sample in a study of T cell clonotyping in hematopoietic cell transplantation. Profiled with immunoSEQ multiplex PCR; TCRdb holds only in-frame clones, not every one. This sample has tens of thousands of clones, with 65% to 90% found just once. The source was peripheral blood mononuclear cells, collected before stem cell transplant. The receptors here all came from a man aged 55-75 years with biphenotypic leukemia. Some clones in this sample may be carry-over from other donors' samples. The CDR3 runs from the conserved cysteine through the conserved F or W. Each record gives: clone size, J gene, V gene, CDR3 protein. Part of the rows lack a size; the others show once, few, many or a class for expanded clones.

NA TRBJ2-7 TRBV5-4 CASSGPFAGADYEQYF
NA TRBJ1-5 TRBV28 CASTTWRQGRSNQPQHF
NA TRBJ2-2 TRBV11-3 CASSLAPTGELFF
NA TRBJ2-5 TRBV10-2 CASKIGVSPQETQYF
NA TRBJ2-5 TRBV9 CASSVGGEQETQYF
once TRBJ1-2 TRBV5-4 CASSRDNRRDPGTDNYGYTF
NA TRBJ2-7 TRBV27 CASSLDRDLYEQYF
NA NA TRBV28 CASSLFTGSEQYF
NA TRBJ1-2 TRBV5-1 CASSSSGTGVGYTF
NA TRBJ1-1 TRBV28 CASSSGQGSEAFF
NA TRBJ1-5 TRBV7-2 CASSTSPGSGQPQHF
NA TRBJ2-7 TRBV19 CASSLGAGNEQYF
NA TRBJ2-7 TRBV7-2 CASSPSGVLRYEQYF
NA TRBJ1-1 TRBV5-4 CASSFGANTEAFF
NA TRBJ1-4 TRBV30 CASRQGATNEKLFF
once TRBJ2-2 TRBV19 CASSPLAGVGGELFF
once TRBJ1-5 TRBV6-6 CASSYSGRNQPQHF
NA TRBJ2-7 TRBV13 CASSLGRLAGTYEQYF
NA TRBJ2-7 TRBV2 CASSVMGYEQYF
NA TRBJ1-1 TRBV28 CASSLRQGGTEAFF
NA TRBJ1-3 TRBV6-5 CASSYSTAGNTIYF
once TRBJ1-2 TRBV28 CASSLVTGFGYTF
once TRBJ1-2 TRBV5-1 CASSPEGGEDYGYTF
NA TRBJ2-7 TRBV6-5 CASRTRGSPYEQYF
NA TRBJ2-3 TRBV6-1 CASSRDPHTDTQYF
NA TRBJ2-2 TRBV6-4 CASSVETSFTGELFF
NA TRBJ1-1 TRBV28 CASSFVTGGSTEAFF
NA TRBJ1-4 TRBV30 CAWSPRTSGVSEKLFF
few TRBJ1-1 TRBV7-8 CASSLPSTGVVRNTEAFF
few TRBJ2-7 TRBV19 CASSIDDGPRNEQYF
NA TRBJ2-1 TRBV5-1 CASSRTGTPRDNEQFF
NA TRBJ2-6 TRBV19 CASSIDRDSAGYNSGANVLTF
NA TRBJ2-3 TRBV7-6 CASSKGVRLDTQYF
NA TRBJ2-7 TRBV6-6 CASSSFTSTLGYEQYF
NA TRBJ2-7 TRBV2 CASSEATSGRISYEQYF
NA TRBJ1-2 TRBV6-6 CASSYGRSEIGGYTF
NA TRBJ2-5 TRBV29-1 CSVGPRSGETQYF
NA TRBJ1-2 TRBV6-5 CASRKTDLYGYTF
NA TRBJ2-7 TRBV5-1 CASSRSRSSYEQYF
NA TRBJ2-5 TRBV5-1 CASQRERGGEQETQYF
NA TRBJ2-5 TRBV5-6 CASSFRLGLPRETQYF
NA TRBJ2-2 TRBV7-3 CASSLTGAANTGELFF
NA TRBJ2-7 TRBV5-1 CASSPGTGGYEQYF
NA TRBJ2-7 TRBV4-1 CASSRGLAGGFEQYF
NA TRBJ1-2 TRBV5-1 CASSLDSQGGYTF